Following are 23 T cell receptor beta chains from one sample sequenced in a study of cytomegalovirus exposure and HLA in healthy donors. 13 Jbeta primers and 60 Vbeta primers were used for the PCR. Assay: immunoSEQ multiplex PCR; the TCRdb copy retains only in-frame clones and omits some. In the table there are roughly 140,000 clones, almost 80% of which are singletons. The sample consisted of PBMCs. The source of these receptors is a male donor in good health and CMV-seronegative.

This clone appeared once. The chain carries TRBV2 and TRBJ2-7; 8 positions match TRBD1. This CDR3 region has 15 residues. After removal of 7 bases from V and 5 bases from J, the junction contained 13 bases not matched to a gene. The germline CDR1 and CDR2 sequences are SNHLY and FYNNEI. The CDR3 DNA is TGTGCCAGCATTCCCGGACAGGGTCTTATACACGAGCAGTACTTC. This codes for CASIPGQGLIHEQYF.

The chain recombines TRBV6-1 with TRBJ1-5; possible D gene TRBD1, 5 bases. The CDR3 is 13 amino acids. V lost 8 bases, J lost 5 bases, and 13 bases lay in between. CDR1 and CDR2 from the germline V gene are MNHNS and SASEGT. The DNA of the CDR3 is TGTGCCAGCCAACCAGGGCCCGATCAGCCCCAGCATTTT. It yields the protein CASQPGPDQPQHF.

This sequence joins TRBV9 and TRBJ2-3; D call uncertain. Germline CDR1 SGDLS, CDR2 YYNGEE. The V gene lost 0 bases and the J gene lost 2 bases, with 4 bases spanning the gap. The CDR3 loop spans 13 amino acids. The CDR3 protein is CASSVGVTDTQYF. Here the CDR3 DNA reads TGTGCCAGCAGCGTAGGAGTCACAGATACGCAGTATTTT. Variable domain in full (rest from reference TRBV9 and TRBJ2-3): DSGVTQTPKHLITATGQRVTLRCSPRSGDLSVYWYQQSLDQGLQFLIQYYNGEERAKGNILERFSAQQFPDLHSELNLSSLELGDSALYFCASSVGVTDTQYFGPGTRLTVL.

The genes are TRBV5-1 and TRBJ1-3; unclear D gene. Per germline, CDR1 SGHRS and CDR2 YFSETQ. V was pared by 3 bases and J by 1 base, with 11 bases between. The CDR3 has 15 amino acids. Here the CDR3 DNA reads TGCGCCAGCAGCTCGAATACAGTTTCTGGAAACACCATATATTTT. Its protein is CASSSNTVSGNTIYF.

This chain uses TRBV11-2 with TRBJ2-3; TRBD1 agrees at 8 bases. This CDR3 spans 16 amino acids. J lost 6 bases, V lost 5 bases, and 13 bases had no gene match. The germline V gene has CDR1 SGHAT and CDR2 FQNNGV. CDR3 coding DNA: TGTGCCAGCAGCCCTACCGGGACAGGCACTGCTGATACGCAGTATTTT. It is translated as CASSPTGTGTADTQYF. The variable domain in full, with the rest retrieved from reference TRBV11-2 and TRBJ2-3, is EAGVAQSPRYKIIEKRQSVAFWCNPISGHATLYWYQQILGQGPKLLIQFQNNGVVDDSQLPKDRFSAERLKGVDSTLKIQPAKLEDSAVYLCASSPTGTGTADTQYFGPGTRLTVL.

On this clone itself: Other DNA sequences in this specimen translate into the identical CDR3. The chain is built from TRBV11-2 and TRBJ1-5; no reliable D call. The CDR3 covers 13 residues. Per germline, CDR1 SGHAT and CDR2 FQNNGV. The germline V and J ends were trimmed by 1 base and 5 bases, with 6 bases remaining between them. CDR3 in DNA: TGTGCCAGCAGCTTAGCCCTTGATCAGCCCCAGCATTTT. Translation gives CASSLALDQPQHF.

The chain carries TRBV4-1 and TRBJ1-1, with a tentative D call TRBD1 (6 bases). This CDR3 is 15 amino acids long. Germline CDR1 is MGHRA and CDR2 is YSYEKL. The germline V and J ends were trimmed by 0 bases and 1 base, with 9 bases remaining between them. The CDR3 DNA follows: TGCGCCAGCAGCCAAGAGGACAGTAGGAACACTGAAGCTTTCTTT. This codes for CASSQEDSRNTEAFF.

The rearrangement uses TRBV6-1 and TRBJ2-3, with 7 bases that match TRBD1. V shed 7 bases and J 4 bases; nucleotides not matched to a gene: 8. This CDR3 is built from 14 residues. Germline V CDR1 and CDR2: MNHNS, SASEGT. The CDR3 DNA reads as TGTGCCAGCAACCCCTTGACAGGGTCAGATACGCAGTATTTT. This gives the protein CASNPLTGSDTQYF.

The chain couples TRBV29-1 to TRBJ2-1, with TRBD1 matching over 7 bases. CDR1 and CDR2 from the germline V gene are SQVTM and ANQGSEA. Germline trimming cut 7 bases from V and 5 bases from J; bases unmatched to any gene: 11. The CDR3 spans 14 residues. The CDR3 nucleotides are TGCAGCGCCGACGGGACAGCGAAAGACAATGAGCAGTTCTTC. Its translation is CSADGTAKDNEQFF.

This chain connects TRBV5-1 to TRBJ2-7; 7 bases agree with TRBD1. Trimming removed 2 bases from V and 3 bases from J; junction bases left unmatched: 5. Germline V CDR1 and CDR2: SGHRS, YFSETQ. The length of the CDR3 is 14 residues. The CDR3 reads CASSFQGDYYEQYF. The CDR3 DNA sequence: TGCGCCAGCAGCTTCCAGGGGGATTACTACGAGCAGTACTTC. The full variable domain, rest sourced from reference TRBV5-1 and TRBJ2-7, is KAGVTQTPRYLIKTRGQQVTLSCSPISGHRSVSWYQQTPGQGLQFLFEYFSETQRNKGNFPGRFSGRQFSNSRSEMNVSTLELGDSALYLCASSFQGDYYEQYFGPGTRLTVT.

The chain couples TRBV6-1 to TRBJ2-3; 7 positions agree with TRBD1. The CDR3 runs 14 residues. Germline V lookup: CDR1 MNHNS, CDR2 SASEGT. V gave up 6 bases and J gave up 2 bases; unmatched junction bases: 5. The CDR3 sequence is CASSWDRATDTQYF. For the CDR3, the DNA is TGTGCCAGCAGCTGGGACAGAGCCACAGATACGCAGTATTTT.

The V and J genes are TRBV9 and TRBJ1-3; D is undetermined. Deletions cut 4 bases from V and 0 bases from J, with 17 bases between. The CDR3 is 17 amino acids. Germline V lookup: CDR1 SGDLS, CDR2 YYNGEE. The CDR3 coding sequence is TGTGCCAGCAGCCCCCCAGTGAAGGCAGGCTCTGGAAACACCATATATTTT. This sequence encodes CASSPPVKAGSGNTIYF.

This chain links TRBV18 with TRBJ2-3; D is undetermined. V was pared by 6 bases and J by 0 bases, with 7 bases between. The V gene's germline CDR1 is KGHSH and CDR2 LQKENI. The CDR3 consists of 13 residues. DNA for the CDR3: TGTGCCAGCTCCCGCCGGAGCACAGATACGCAGTATTTT. Its translation: CASSRRSTDTQYF.

The chain recombines TRBV6-1 with TRBJ1-6; 7 positions agree with TRBD1. This CDR3 spans 15 amino acids. After removal of 6 bases from V and 4 bases from J, the junction contained 6 bases not matched to a gene. Germline CDR1 and CDR2: MNHNS and SASEGT. The DNA of the CDR3 is TGTGCCAGCAGAACGGACAGGATTTATAATTCACCCCTCCACTTT. This codes for CASRTDRIYNSPLHF.

The rearrangement uses TRBV4-3 and TRBJ1-1; perhaps TRBD1 as D (6 bases). V was shortened by 2 bases and J by 3 bases, with 10 bases between the two germline ends. Germline CDR1 LGHNA, CDR2 YSLEER. The CDR3 spans 14 residues. CDR3 sequence: CASSQTPGDTEAFF. The CDR3 nucleotides read TGCGCCAGCAGCCAAACACCAGGGGACACTGAAGCTTTCTTT.

The V gene is TRBV19, the J gene TRBJ1-1, with a tentative D call TRBD1 (5 bases). This CDR3 contains 12 residues. Germline lookup yields CDR1 LNHDA and CDR2 SQIVND (reference sequence). V dropped 3 bases and J dropped 5 bases, with 7 bases sitting between them. For the CDR3, the DNA is TGTGCCAGTAGTATTCGGGGGACTGAAGCTTTCTTT. This codes for CASSIRGTEAFF.

DNA of the CDR3: TGTGCCAGCAGTGAAGACGGGAGGCCCCGGTATGGCTACACCTTC. Protein sequence: CASSEDGRPRYGYTF. J is TRBJ1-2 and V is TRBV6-1; D unresolved. The V gene's germline CDR1 is MNHNS and CDR2 SASEGT. The CDR3 runs to 15 residues. Trimming shortened V by 1 base and J by 5 bases, and 14 bases separated the two germline ends.

The CDR3 is CASSARTRQDTQYF. The CDR3 region has the DNA TGTGCCAGCAGCGCCCGGACTAGACAAGATACGCAGTATTTT. This sequence joins TRBV9 and TRBJ2-3, with 7 bases matching TRBD2. Germline CDR1 SGDLS, CDR2 YYNGEE. After removal of 3 bases from V and 5 bases from J, the junction contained 6 bases not matched to a gene. This CDR3 has 14 residues.

The chain uses TRBV5-1 and TRBJ1-6; the D is unclear. The V gene's germline CDR1 is SGHRS and CDR2 YFSETQ. V was pared by 4 bases and J by 3 bases, with 11 bases between. CDR3 length equals 15 residues. Here the CDR3 DNA reads TGCGCCAGCAGCGAGAGGGCGGTCTATAATTCACCCCTCCACTTT. Protein sequence: CASSERAVYNSPLHF.

This rearrangement joins TRBV7-2 to TRBJ1-5; no clear D. V was cut by 5 bases and J by 1 base, with 15 bases left in between. This CDR3 comprises 16 residues. Germline lookup yields CDR1 SGHTA and CDR2 FQGNSA. The CDR3 DNA sequence: TGTGCCAGCAGCCTTAGGACGGGGTTCAGCAATCAGCCCCAGCATTTT. Translating gives CASSLRTGFSNQPQHF.

This clone appeared a single time. This chain uses TRBV5-1 with TRBJ1-3; D is ambiguous. Germline V CDR1 and CDR2: SGHRS, YFSETQ. V lost 4 bases, J lost 2 bases, and 19 bases lay in between. CDR3 size: 17 residues. For the CDR3, the DNA is TGCGCCAGCAGCAGCCCGGCCACCCCGGGAACTGGAAACACCATATATTTT. Its translation is CASSSPATPGTGNTIYF.

This clone has more than one count but fewer than ten. This rearrangement joins TRBV11-2 to TRBJ2-1; D uncertain. Germline CDR1 SGHAT, CDR2 FQNNGV. CDR3 size: 12 residues. V dropped 5 bases and J dropped 6 bases, with 8 bases sitting between them. The CDR3 DNA reads TGTGCCAGCAGCCCTATTATCAATGAGCAGTTCTTC. Translating gives CASSPIINEQFF.

V and J are TRBV7-3 and TRBJ2-3, with 8 bases fitting TRBD1. V shed 6 bases and J 4 bases; nucleotides not matched to a gene: 9. This CDR3 has 15 residues. Germline V CDR1 and CDR2: SGHTA, FQGTGA. CDR3 region: CASRATGGASDTQYF. CDR3 nucleotide sequence: TGTGCCAGCAGAGCCACAGGGGGTGCCTCAGATACGCAGTATTTT.